This T cell receptor (beta chain) derives from a study of cytomegalovirus exposure and HLA in healthy donors. Study-wide points: Researchers reported in a later analysis that a missense DCLRE1C variant was tied to TCR beta V- and J-gene trimming. Reports state that TCR beta sequences accurately predicted most subjects' HLA-A and HLA-B alleles.

PCR primers comprised 60 Vbeta and 13 Jbeta primers. Assay used: immunoSEQ multiplex PCR; TCRdb lists only in-frame clones, some missing. The sample shows roughly 68,000 clones, 65% to 70% of them seen only once. As for this clone: What it recognizes is unknown.

The CDR3 spans 14 residues. V trimming: 11 bases; J trimming: 5 bases; junction bases outside the gene matches: 12. Germline V gene data show CDR1 as MDHEN and CDR2 as SYDVKM. J is TRBJ2-5 and V is TRBV28; 9 bases agree with TRBD1. This clonotype was sampled from a man aged 40-55 years in good health and CMV-seropositive. The material sequenced was PBMCs. The CDR3 here is CAWGPRTGEETQYF. The CDR3 nucleotides are TGTGCCTGGGGCCCGAGGACAGGGGAGGAGACCCAGTACTTC. Full variable domain (missing parts from reference TRBV28 and TRBJ2-5): DVKVTQSSRYLVKRTGEKVFLECVQDMDHENMFWYRQDPGLGLRLIYFSYDVKMKEKGDIPEGYSVSREKKERFSLILESASTNQTSMYLCAWGPRTGEETQYFGPGTRLLVL.